This TCR beta chain was recovered during a study of identical twins. This clonotype was observed many times. TCRdb used MiXCR to reprocess the 5' RACE reads, holding one entry per CDR3 protein. This sample carries 450,000 or so distinct CDR3 sequences, approximately 24% of them seen once, and the ten largest clones take 2.9%. This same sample was also taken into another study, of T cells expressing NK-cell markers.

The TCR originated in a woman aged 18-29 years in good health. What was sequenced was CD4+ T cells sorted from blood.

CDR3 sequence: CASSSGTYNEQFF. The CDR3 coding sequence is TGCGCCAGCAGCTCTGGGACCTACAATGAGCAGTTCTTC. This chain joins TRBV5-1 and TRBJ2-1; no clear D gene. The germline V and J ends were trimmed by 3 bases and 2 bases, with 6 bases remaining between them. CDR3 length: 13 amino acids. The germline gives CDR1 SGHRS, CDR2 YFSETQ.